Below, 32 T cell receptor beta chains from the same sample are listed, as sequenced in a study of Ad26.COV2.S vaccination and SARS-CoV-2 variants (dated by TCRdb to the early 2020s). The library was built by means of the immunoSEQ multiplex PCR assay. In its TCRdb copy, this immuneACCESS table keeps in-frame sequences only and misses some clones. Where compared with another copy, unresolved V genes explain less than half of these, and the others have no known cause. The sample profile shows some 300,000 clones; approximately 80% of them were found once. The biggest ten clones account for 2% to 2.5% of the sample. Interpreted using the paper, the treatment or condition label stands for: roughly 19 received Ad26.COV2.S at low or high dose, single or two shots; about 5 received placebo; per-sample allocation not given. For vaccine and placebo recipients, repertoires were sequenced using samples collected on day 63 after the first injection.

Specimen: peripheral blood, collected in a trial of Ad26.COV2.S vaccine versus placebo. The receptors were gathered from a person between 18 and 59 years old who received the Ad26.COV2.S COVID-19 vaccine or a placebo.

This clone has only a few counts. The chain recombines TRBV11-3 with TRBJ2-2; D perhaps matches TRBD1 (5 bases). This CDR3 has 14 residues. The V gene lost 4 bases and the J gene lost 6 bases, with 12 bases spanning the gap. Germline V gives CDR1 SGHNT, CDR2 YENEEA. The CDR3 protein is CASSSTVGAGELFF. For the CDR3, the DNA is TGTGCCAGCAGCTCGACTGTAGGGGCCGGGGAGCTGTTTTTT.

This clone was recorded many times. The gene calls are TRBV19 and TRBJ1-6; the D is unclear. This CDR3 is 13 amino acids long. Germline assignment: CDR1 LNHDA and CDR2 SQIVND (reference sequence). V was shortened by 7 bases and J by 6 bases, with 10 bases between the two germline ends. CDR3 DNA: TGTGCCAGTAACGTGACACCTAATTCACCCCTCCACTTT. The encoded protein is CASNVTPNSPLHF.

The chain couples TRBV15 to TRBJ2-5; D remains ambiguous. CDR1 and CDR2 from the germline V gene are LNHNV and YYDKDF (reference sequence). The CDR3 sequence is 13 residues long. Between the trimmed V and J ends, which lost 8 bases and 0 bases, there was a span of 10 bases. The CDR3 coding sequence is TGTGCCACCGGAACGCGAAACCAAGAGACCCAGTACTTC. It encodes CATGTRNQETQYF.

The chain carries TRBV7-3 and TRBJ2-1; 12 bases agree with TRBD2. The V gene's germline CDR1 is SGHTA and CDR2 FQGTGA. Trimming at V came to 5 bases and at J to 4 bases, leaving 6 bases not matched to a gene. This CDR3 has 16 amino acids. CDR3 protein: CASSRGTSGPYNEQFF. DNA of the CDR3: TGTGCCAGCAGCCGGGGGACTAGCGGGCCGTACAATGAGCAGTTCTTC.

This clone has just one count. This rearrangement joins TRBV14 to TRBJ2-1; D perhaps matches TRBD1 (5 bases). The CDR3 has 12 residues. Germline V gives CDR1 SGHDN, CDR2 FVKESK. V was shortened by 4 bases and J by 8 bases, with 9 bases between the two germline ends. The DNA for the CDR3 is TGTGCCAGCAGCCCCAAGGGGTATGAGCAGTTCTTC. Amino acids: CASSPKGYEQFF.

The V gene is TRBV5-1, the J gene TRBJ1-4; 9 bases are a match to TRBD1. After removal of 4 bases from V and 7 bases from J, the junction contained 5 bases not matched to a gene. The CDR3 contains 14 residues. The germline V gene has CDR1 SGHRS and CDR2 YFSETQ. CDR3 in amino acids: CASSVPGQGEKLFF. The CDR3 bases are TGCGCCAGCAGCGTACCGGGACAGGGTGAAAAACTGTTTTTT. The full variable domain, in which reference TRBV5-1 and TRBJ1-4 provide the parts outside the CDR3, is KAGVTQTPRYLIKTRGQQVTLSCSPISGHRSVSWYQQTPGQGLQFLFEYFSETQRNKGNFPGRFSGRQFSNSRSEMNVSTLELGDSALYLCASSVPGQGEKLFFGSGTQLSVL.

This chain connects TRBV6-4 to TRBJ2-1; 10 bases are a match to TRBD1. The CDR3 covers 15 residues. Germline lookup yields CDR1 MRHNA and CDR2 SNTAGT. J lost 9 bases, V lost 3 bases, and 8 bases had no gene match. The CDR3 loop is CASSDDRGRVGEQFF. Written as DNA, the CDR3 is TGTGCCAGCAGTGATGACAGGGGGCGAGTGGGTGAGCAGTTCTTC.

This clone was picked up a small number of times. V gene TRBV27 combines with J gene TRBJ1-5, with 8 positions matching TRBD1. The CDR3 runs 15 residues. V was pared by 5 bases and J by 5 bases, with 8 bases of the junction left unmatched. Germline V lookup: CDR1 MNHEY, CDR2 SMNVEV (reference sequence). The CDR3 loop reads CASSRRTGSDQPQHF. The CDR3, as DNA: TGTGCCAGCAGTCGCAGGACAGGGAGCGATCAGCCCCAGCATTTT.

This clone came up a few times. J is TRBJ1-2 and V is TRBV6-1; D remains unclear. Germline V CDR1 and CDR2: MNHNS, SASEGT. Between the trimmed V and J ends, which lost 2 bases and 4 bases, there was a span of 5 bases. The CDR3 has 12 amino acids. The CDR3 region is CASSEKSYGYTF. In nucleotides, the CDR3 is TGTGCCAGCAGTGAAAAGTCCTATGGCTACACCTTC.

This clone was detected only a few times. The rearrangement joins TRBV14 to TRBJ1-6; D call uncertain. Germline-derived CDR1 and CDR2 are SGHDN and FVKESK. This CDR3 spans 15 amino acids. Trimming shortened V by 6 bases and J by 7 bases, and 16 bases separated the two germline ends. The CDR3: CASSPIGPSNSPLHF. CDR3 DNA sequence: TGTGCCAGCAGTCCGATCGGTCCCTCAAATTCACCCCTCCACTTT. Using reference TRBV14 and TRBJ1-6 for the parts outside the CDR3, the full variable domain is EAGVTQFPSHSVIEKGQTVTLRCDPISGHDNLYWYRRVMGKEIKFLLHFVKESKQDESGMPNNRFLAERTGGTYSTLKVQPAELEDSGVYFCASSPIGPSNSPLHFGNGTRLTVT.

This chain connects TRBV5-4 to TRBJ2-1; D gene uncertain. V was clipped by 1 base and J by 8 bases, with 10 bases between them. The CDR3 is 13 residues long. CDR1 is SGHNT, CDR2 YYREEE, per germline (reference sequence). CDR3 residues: CASSLQGGDEQFF. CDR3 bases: TGTGCCAGCAGCTTGCAAGGCGGTGATGAGCAGTTCTTC. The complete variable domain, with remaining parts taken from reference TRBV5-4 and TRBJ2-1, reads ETGVTQSPTHLIKTRGQQVTLRCSSQSGHNTVSWYQQALGQGPQFIFQYYREEENGRGNFPPRFSGLQFPNYSSELNVNALELDDSALYLCASSLQGGDEQFFGPGTRLTVL.

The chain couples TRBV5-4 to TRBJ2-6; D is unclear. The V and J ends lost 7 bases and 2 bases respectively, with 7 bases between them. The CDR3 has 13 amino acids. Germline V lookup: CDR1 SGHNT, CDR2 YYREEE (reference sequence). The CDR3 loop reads CASSPPGANVLTF. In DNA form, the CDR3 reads TGTGCCAGCTCTCCCCCTGGGGCCAACGTCCTGACTTTC.

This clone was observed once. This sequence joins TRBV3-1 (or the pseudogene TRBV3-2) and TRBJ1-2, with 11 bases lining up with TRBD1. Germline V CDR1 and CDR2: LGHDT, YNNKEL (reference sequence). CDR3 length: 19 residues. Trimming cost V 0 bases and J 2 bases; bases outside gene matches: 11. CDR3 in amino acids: CASSQDQGTGGFSNYGYTF. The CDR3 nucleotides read TGTGCCAGCAGCCAAGATCAGGGGACAGGGGGGTTTTCGAACTATGGCTACACCTTC.

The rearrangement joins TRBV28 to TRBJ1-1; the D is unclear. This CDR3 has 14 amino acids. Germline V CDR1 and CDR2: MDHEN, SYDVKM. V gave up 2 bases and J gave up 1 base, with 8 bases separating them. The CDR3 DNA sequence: TGTGCCAGCAGTTTAAATTTAGCGAACACTGAAGCTTTCTTT. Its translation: CASSLNLANTEAFF.

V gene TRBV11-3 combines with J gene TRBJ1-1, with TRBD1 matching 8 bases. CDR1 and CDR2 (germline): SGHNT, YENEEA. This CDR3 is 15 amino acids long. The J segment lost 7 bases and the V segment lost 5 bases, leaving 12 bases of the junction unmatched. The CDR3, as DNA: TGTGCCAGCAGCCCACGTTACAGGGGGGGTATTGAAGCTTTCTTT. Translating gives CASSPRYRGGIEAFF.

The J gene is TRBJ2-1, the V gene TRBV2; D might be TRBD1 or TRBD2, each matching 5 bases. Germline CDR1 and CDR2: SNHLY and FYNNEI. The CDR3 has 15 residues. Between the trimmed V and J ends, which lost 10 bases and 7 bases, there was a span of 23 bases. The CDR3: CAIRTGFSGWNEQFF. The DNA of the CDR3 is TGTGCCATCAGAACAGGTTTTTCGGGATGGAATGAGCAGTTCTTC.

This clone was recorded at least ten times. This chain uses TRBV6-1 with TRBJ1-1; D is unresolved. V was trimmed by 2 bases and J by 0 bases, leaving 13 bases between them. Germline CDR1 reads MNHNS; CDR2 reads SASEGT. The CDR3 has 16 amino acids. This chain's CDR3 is CASSEWAILLNTEAFF. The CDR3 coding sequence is TGTGCCAGCAGTGAATGGGCGATTTTACTGAACACTGAAGCTTTCTTT.

Written as DNA, the CDR3 is TGTGCCAGCGGACACAGGTCTGGGGCCAACGTCCTGACTTTC. As protein: CASGHRSGANVLTF. V is TRBV6-5 and J is TRBJ2-6; maybe TRBD1 (5 bases). The CDR3 covers 14 residues. CDR1 and CDR2 (germline): MNHEY, SVGAGI. Trimming removed 8 bases at V and 1 base at J, with 9 bases between.

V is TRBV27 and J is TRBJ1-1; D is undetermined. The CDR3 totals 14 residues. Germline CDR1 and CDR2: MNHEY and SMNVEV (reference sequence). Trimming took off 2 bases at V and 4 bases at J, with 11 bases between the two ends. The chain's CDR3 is CASSLGVSGTEAFF. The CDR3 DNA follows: TGTGCCAGCAGTTTAGGGGTATCGGGCACTGAAGCTTTCTTT.

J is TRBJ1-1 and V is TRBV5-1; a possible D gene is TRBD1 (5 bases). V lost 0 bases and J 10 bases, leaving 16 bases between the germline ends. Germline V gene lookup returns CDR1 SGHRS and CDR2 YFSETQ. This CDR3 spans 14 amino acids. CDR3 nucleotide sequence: TGCGCCAGCAGCTTGGGATCTCTTGGGGCAGCAGCTTTCTTT. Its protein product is CASSLGSLGAAAFF.

CDR3 DNA: TGTGCCAGCAGCTTAGCGCCGGGTACAGAGACCCAGTACTTC. This gives the protein CASSLAPGTETQYF. The rearrangement joins TRBV7-9 to TRBJ2-5; D not resolved. Germline lookup yields CDR1 SEHNR and CDR2 FQNEAQ (reference sequence). The CDR3 contains 14 residues. With 0 bases removed from V and 4 bases from J, the gap between germline ends came to 9 bases.

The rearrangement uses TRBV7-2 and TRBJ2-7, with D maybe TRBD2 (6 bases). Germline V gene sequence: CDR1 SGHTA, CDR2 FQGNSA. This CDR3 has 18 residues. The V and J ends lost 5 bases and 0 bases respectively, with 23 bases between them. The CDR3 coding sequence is TGTGCCAGCAGCGCGACCACCACGGGACTCCTGAGCTCCTACGAGCAGTACTTC. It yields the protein CASSATTTGLLSSYEQYF.

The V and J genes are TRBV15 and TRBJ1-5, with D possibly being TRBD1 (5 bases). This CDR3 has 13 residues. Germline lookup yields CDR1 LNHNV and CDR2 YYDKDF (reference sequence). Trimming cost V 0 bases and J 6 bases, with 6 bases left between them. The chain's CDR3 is CATSRDRAQPQHF. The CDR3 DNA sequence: TGTGCCACCAGCAGAGACAGGGCTCAGCCCCAGCATTTT.

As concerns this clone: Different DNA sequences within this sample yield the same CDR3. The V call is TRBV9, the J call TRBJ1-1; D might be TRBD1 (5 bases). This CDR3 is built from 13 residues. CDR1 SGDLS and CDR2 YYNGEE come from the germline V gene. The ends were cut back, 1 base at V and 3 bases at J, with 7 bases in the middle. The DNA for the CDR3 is TGTGCCAGCAGCGTAAGGGGCGACACTGAAGCTTTCTTT. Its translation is CASSVRGDTEAFF.

The CDR3 here is CASSSPRGGALETQYF. DNA for the CDR3: TGTGCCAGCAGCTCCCCTCGGGGGGGGGCCTTAGAGACCCAGTACTTC. The chain joins TRBV5-4 to TRBJ2-5, with 8 bases aligning to TRBD2. The CDR3 has 16 amino acids. CDR1 and CDR2 (germline): SGHNT, YYREEE (reference sequence). The ends lost 3 bases at V and 4 bases at J; junction bases unmatched: 11.

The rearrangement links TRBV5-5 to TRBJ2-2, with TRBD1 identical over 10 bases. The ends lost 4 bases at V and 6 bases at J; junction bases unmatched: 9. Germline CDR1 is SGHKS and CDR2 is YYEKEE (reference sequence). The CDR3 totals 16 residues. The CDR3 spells CASSIPGQGIAGELFF. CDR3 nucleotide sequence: TGTGCCAGCAGCATACCGGGACAGGGGATCGCCGGGGAGCTGTTTTTT. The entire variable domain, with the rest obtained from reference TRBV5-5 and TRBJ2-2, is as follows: DAGVTQSPTHLIKTRGQQVTLRCSPISGHKSVSWYQQVLGQGPQFIFQYYEKEERGRGNFPDRFSARQFPNYSSELNVNALLLGDSALYLCASSIPGQGIAGELFFGEGSRLTVL.

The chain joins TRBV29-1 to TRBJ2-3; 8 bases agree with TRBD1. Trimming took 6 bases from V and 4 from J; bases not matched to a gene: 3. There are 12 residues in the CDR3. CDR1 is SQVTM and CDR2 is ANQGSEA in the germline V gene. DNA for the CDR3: TGCAGCGTCTCACAGGGGGCAGATACGCAGTATTTT. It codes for CSVSQGADTQYF.

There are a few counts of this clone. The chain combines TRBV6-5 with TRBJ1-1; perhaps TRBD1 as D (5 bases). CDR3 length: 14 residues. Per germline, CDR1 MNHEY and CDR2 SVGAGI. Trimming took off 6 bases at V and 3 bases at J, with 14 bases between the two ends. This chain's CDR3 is CASRRTEGHTEAFF. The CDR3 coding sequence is TGTGCCAGCAGGAGGACGGAGGGACACACTGAAGCTTTCTTT.

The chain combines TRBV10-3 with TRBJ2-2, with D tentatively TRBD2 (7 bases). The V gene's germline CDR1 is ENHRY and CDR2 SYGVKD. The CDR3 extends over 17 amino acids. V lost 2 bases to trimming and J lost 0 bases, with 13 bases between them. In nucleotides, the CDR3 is TGTGCCATCAGTGAGCCCAAAGGGGGGGCGAACACCGGGGAGCTGTTTTTT. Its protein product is CAISEPKGGANTGELFF.

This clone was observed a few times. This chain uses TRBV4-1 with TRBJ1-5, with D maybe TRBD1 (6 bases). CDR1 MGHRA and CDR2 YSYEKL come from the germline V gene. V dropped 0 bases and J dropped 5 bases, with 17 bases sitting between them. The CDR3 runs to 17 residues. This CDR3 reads CASSQEKLQGNDQPQHF. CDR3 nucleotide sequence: TGCGCCAGCAGCCAAGAGAAACTACAGGGTAACGATCAGCCCCAGCATTTT.

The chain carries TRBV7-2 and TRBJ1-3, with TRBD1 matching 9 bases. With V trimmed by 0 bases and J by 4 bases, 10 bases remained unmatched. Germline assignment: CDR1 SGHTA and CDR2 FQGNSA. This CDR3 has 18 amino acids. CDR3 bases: TGTGCCAGCAGCTTAGCGACTTCCGGGACAGGGAGAGGAAACACCATATATTTT. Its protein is CASSLATSGTGRGNTIYF. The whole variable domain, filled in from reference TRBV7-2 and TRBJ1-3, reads GAGVSQSPSNKVTEKGKDVELRCDPISGHTALYWYRQSLGQGLEFLIYFQGNSAPDKSGLPSDRFSAERTGGSVSTLTIQRTQQEDSAVYLCASSLATSGTGRGNTIYFGEGSWLTVV.

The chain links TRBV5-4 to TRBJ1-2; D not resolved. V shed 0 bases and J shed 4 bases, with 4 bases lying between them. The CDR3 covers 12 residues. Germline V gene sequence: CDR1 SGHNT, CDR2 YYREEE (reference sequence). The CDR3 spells CASSLEVYGYTF. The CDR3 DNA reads TGTGCCAGCAGCTTGGAGGTCTATGGCTACACCTTC.